This T cell receptor (beta chain) was observed in a study of blood T cells in healthy people across ages. Next came a second PCR, run for about 7 to 12 cycles, which used a sample-barcoded 5' primer along with a J-beta primer mix. A single record per CDR3 protein comes from TCRdb applying MiXCR to the 5' RACE reads. The sample has 450,000 to 600,000 distinct CDR3 sequences; roughly a quarter are singletons. The V segment lost 3 bases and the J segment 6 bases; nucleotides outside the gene matches: 16. This CDR3 comprises 17 residues. CDR1 is LNHDA, CDR2 SQIVND, per germline (reference sequence). The data were also submitted as part of a second study, on T cells of mothers and their children.

Sequenced: blood. The chain is built from TRBV19 and TRBJ1-2; TRBD1 agrees at 7 bases. This TCR derives from a boy aged 2 to 9 in good health. CDR3 in DNA: TGTGCCAGTAGTATTTGGACGATGGCGGCGACAGGGCATGGCTACACCTTC. Amino acids: CASSIWTMAATGHGYTF.